This is a list of T cell receptor beta chains from one sample in a study of blood T cell repertoires in COVID-19. Produced via immunoSEQ multiplex PCR; TCRdb's table is partial and in-frame only. The sample holds roughly 60,000 clones, around 80% seen once. Input material: peripheral blood. Source of these receptors: a young man with COVID-19, enrolled during active disease. Both conserved end residues are trimmed from each CDR3. Fields, in order: CDR3 protein, CDR3 length, V gene, clone size. Clone size is given for some rows only: seen once, a few or many times, or a class if the clone is expanded.

CDR3aa: ASMSGGQTYEQY; len: 12; v_gene: TRBV2; abundance: -
CDR3aa: ASSPSRTSGGGNEQF; len: 15; v_gene: TRBV18; abundance: -
CDR3aa: ASSPTTGSYEQY; len: 12; v_gene: TRBV5-4; abundance: -
CDR3aa: ASSPTSGGYNEQF; len: 13; v_gene: TRBV7-2; abundance: -
CDR3aa: ATSRDLRDEQY; len: 11; v_gene: TRBV15; abundance: -
CDR3aa: ASSIEVWTEDQPQH; len: 14; v_gene: TRBV19; abundance: -
CDR3aa: ASGTDTQY; len: 8; v_gene: TRBV30; abundance: -
CDR3aa: ASSFRTGQGSPLH; len: 13; v_gene: TRBV5-4; abundance: few
CDR3aa: ASRGRGLGTEAF; len: 12; v_gene: TRBV6-5; abundance: -
CDR3aa: ASGLAGGYEQY; len: 11; v_gene: TRBV12-5; abundance: -
CDR3aa: AFSGGTWGYT; len: 10; v_gene: TRBV30; abundance: -
CDR3aa: ASSEGQGATGNTIY; len: 14; v_gene: TRBV9; abundance: few
CDR3aa: ASSEGQGGSEQY; len: 12; v_gene: TRBV6-1; abundance: medium-sized
CDR3aa: ASSWGGTGSEKLF; len: 13; v_gene: TRBV6-2/TRBV6-3; abundance: -
CDR3aa: AINPTGQETEAF; len: 12; v_gene: TRBV10-3; abundance: -
CDR3aa: ASSLAGGNQPQH; len: 12; v_gene: TRBV7-2; abundance: -
CDR3aa: AISESGTSNTGELF; len: 14; v_gene: TRBV10-3; abundance: -